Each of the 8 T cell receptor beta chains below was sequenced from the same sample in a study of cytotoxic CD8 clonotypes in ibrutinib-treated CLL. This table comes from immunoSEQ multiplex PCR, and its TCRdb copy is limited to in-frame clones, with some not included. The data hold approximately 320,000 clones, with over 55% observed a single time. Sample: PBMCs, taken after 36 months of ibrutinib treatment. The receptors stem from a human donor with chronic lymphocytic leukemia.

CDR3 in amino acids: CASSGGPPNEQYF. In DNA form, the CDR3 reads TGCGCCAGCAGCGGGGGCCCACCCAACGAGCAGTACTTC. The V and J genes are TRBV5-1 and TRBJ2-7, with D tentatively TRBD1 (6 bases). V shed 4 bases and J shed 5 bases, with 13 bases lying between them. The CDR3 extends over 13 amino acids. Germline CDR1 and CDR2: SGHRS and YFSETQ.

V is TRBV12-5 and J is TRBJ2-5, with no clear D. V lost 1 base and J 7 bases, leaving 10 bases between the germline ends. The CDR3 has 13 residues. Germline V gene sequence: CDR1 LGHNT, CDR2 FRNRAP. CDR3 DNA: TGTGCTAGTGGTTTGGGGACCCCCTGGACCCAGTACTTC. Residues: CASGLGTPWTQYF.

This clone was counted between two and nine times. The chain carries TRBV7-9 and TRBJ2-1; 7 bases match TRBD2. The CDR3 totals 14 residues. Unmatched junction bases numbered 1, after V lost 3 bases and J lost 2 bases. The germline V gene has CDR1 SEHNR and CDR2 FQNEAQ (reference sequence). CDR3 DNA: TGTGCCAGCAGCTTGAGCGGGACCTACAATGAGCAGTTCTTC. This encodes CASSLSGTYNEQFF.

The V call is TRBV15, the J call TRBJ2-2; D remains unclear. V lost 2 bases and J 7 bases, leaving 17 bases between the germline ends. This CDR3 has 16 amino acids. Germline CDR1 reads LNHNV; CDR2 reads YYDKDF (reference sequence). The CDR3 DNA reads TGTGCCACCAGCAGAACAACTATTGGGGTAGACGGGGAGCTGTTTTTT. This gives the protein CATSRTTIGVDGELFF.

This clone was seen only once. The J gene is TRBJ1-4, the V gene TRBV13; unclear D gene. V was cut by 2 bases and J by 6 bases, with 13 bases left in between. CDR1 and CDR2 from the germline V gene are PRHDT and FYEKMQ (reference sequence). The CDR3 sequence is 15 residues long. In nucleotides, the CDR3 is TGTGCCAGCAGCTTACTACACGACCGAGATGAAAAACTGTTTTTT. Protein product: CASSLLHDRDEKLFF.

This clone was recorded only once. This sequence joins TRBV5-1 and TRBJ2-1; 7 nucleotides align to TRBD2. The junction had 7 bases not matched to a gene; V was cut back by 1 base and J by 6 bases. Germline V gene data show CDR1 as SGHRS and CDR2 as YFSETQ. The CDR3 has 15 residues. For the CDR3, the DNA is TGCGCCAGCAGCTTGACTCCCCGGGGGGTCAATGAGCAGTTCTTC. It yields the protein CASSLTPRGVNEQFF.

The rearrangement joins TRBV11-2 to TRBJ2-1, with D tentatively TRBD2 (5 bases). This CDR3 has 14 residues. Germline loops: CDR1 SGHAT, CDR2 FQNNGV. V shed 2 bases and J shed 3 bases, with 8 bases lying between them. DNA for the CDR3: TGTGCCAGCAGCTTATCGGGGTTCTACAATGAGCAGTTCTTC. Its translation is CASSLSGFYNEQFF.

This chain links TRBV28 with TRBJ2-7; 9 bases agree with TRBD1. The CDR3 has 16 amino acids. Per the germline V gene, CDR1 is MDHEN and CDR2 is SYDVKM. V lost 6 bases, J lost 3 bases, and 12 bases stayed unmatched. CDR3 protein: CASSYGTGISYYEQYF. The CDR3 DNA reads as TGTGCCAGCAGCTATGGGACAGGGATATCCTACTACGAGCAGTACTTC.